This T cell receptor beta chain is drawn from a study of blood T cell repertoires in COVID-19. Methods used by the authors: Reference gene primer amplification gave nucleated cell count estimates. Sequencing was performed with immunoSEQ multiplex PCR; in TCRdb, only in-frame clones are kept and a portion is missing. V and J calls and clone size are given by that table; D and trimming were obtained from the DNA. The data hold 200,000 to 250,000 clones, with 70% to 90% observed a single time. The participants were between roughly 18 and 89 years old and came from 24 US areas. Within 2 weeks of study entry, exposed participants had contacted a PCR-confirmed or clinician-diagnosed COVID-19 case. The CDR3 has 15 residues. Germline V CDR1 and CDR2: SGHTA, FQGNSA. Losses at the gene ends were 3 bases for V and 3 bases for J; bases not matched to a gene: 7.

This TCR was recovered from a man aged 45-65 years who had been exposed to COVID-19. The chain uses TRBV7-2 and TRBJ2-5, with 7 bases lining up with TRBD2. The sample comprised PBMCs or T cells enriched from blood (not recorded which). The CDR3 spells CASSLVSSGEETQYF. In nucleotides, the CDR3 is TGTGCCAGCAGCTTGGTCTCTAGCGGCGAAGAGACCCAGTACTTC.